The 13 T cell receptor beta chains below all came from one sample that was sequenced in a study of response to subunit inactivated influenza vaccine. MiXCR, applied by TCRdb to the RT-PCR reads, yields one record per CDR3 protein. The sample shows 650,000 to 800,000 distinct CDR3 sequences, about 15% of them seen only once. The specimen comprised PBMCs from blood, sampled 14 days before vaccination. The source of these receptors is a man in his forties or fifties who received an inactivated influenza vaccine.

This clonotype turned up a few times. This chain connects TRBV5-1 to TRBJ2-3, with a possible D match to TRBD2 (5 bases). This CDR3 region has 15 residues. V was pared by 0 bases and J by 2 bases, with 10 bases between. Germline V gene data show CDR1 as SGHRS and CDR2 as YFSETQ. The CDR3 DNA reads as TGCGCCAGCAGCTTGGAGAGCGGTTCCACAGATACGCAGTATTTT. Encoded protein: CASSLESGSTDTQYF.

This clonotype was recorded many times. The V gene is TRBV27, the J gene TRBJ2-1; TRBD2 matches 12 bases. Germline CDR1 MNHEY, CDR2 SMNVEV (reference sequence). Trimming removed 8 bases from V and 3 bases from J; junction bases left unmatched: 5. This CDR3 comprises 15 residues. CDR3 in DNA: TGTGCCAGCGGGGGACTAGCGGGCTACTACAATGAGCAGTTCTTC. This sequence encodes CASGGLAGYYNEQFF.

CDR3 protein: CASSPDGVYEQYF. The CDR3, as DNA: TGTGCCAGCAGCCCGGACGGAGTCTACGAGCAGTACTTC. The chain links TRBV12-3 or TRBV12-4 to TRBJ2-7; D remains ambiguous. Trimming left V 6 bases short and J 3 bases short, with 12 bases between. There are 13 residues in the CDR3.

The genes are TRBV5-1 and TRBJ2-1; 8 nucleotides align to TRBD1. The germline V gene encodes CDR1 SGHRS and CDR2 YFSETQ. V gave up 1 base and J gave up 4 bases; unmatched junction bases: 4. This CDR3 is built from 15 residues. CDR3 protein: CASSLLTGAYNEQFF. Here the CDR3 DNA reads TGCGCCAGCAGCTTGTTGACAGGGGCTTACAATGAGCAGTTCTTC.

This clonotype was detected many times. CDR3 amino acids: CATSIGGSYEQYF. CDR3 nucleotides: TGTGCCACCAGCATAGGGGGCTCTTACGAGCAGTACTTC. The V and J genes are TRBV15 and TRBJ2-7, with 7 positions matching TRBD1. Germline values: CDR1 LNHNV, CDR2 YYDKDF (reference sequence). CDR3 size: 13 residues. After removal of 4 bases from V and 4 bases from J, the junction contained 4 bases not matched to a gene.

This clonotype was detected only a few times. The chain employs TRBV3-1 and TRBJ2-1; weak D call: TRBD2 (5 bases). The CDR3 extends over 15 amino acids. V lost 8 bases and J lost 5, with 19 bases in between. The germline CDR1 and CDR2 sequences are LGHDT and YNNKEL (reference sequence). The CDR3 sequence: CASWRAGTGNNEQFF. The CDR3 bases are TGTGCCAGCTGGCGGGCGGGCACGGGTAACAATGAGCAGTTCTTC.

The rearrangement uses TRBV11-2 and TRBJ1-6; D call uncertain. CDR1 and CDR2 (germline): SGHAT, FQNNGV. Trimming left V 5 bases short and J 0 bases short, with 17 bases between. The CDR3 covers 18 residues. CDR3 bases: TGTGCCAGCAGCCCAGTGGGGTTGGGCTTCTCCTATAATTCACCCCTCCACTTT. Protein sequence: CASSPVGLGFSYNSPLHF.

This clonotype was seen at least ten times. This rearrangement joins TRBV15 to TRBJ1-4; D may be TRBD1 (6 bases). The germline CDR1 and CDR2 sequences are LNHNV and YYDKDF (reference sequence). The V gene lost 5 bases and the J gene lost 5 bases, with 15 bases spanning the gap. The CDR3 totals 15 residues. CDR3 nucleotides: TGTGCCACCAGCGCAAGGGAGGACAGAAATGAAAAACTGTTTTTT. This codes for CATSAREDRNEKLFF.

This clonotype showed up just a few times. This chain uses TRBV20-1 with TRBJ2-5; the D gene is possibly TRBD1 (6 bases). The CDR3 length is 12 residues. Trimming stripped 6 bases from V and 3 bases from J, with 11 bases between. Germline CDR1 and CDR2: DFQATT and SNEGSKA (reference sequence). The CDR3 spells CSANPGEETQYF. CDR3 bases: TGCAGTGCCAACCCAGGGGAAGAGACCCAGTACTTC.

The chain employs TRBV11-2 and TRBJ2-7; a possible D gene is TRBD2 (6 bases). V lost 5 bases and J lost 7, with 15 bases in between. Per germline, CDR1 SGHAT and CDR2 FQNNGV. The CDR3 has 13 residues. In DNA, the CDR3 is TGTGCCAGCAGCCCGACGGTTGGGAGGGAGCAGTACTTC. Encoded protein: CASSPTVGREQYF.

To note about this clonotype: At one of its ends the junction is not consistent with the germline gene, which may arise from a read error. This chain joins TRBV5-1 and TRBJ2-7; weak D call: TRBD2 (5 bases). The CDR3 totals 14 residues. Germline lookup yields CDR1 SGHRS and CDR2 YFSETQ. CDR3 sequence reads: CASSLEGGTYEQHF. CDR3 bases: TGCGCCAGCAGCTTGGAAGGAGGTACCTACGAGCAGCACTTC.

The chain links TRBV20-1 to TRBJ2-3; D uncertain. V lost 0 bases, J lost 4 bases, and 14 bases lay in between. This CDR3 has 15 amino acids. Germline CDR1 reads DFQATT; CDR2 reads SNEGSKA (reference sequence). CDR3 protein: CSARDYLLGPDTQYF. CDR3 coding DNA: TGCAGTGCTAGAGATTACCTGCTAGGACCAGATACGCAGTATTTT.

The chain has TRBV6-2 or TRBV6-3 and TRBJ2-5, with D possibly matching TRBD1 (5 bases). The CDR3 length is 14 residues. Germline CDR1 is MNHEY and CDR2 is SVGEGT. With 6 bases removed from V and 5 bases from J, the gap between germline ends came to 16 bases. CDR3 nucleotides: TGTGCCAGCAGCAACGCAGGGATTGCGGAGACCCAGTACTTC. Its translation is CASSNAGIAETQYF.